This T cell receptor beta chain was observed in a study of blood T cell repertoires in COVID-19. Original processing notes: Reference gene primer amplification gave nucleated cell count estimates. Profiled with immunoSEQ multiplex PCR; TCRdb holds only in-frame clones, not every one. That table furnishes V, J and clone size, whereas the DNA furnished D and trimming. The sample holds 70,000 or so clones, less than 95% seen once. The junction had 7 bases not matched to a gene; V was cut back by 2 bases and J by 2 bases. From germline, CDR1 is LGHNA and CDR2 YNFKEQ. The CDR3 length is 17 residues. Sequenced: peripheral blood. The sequence came from a woman in her late teens or twenties with acute or convalescent COVID-19. The chain is built from TRBV4-2 and TRBJ2-5, with TRBD2 matching 11 bases. This CDR3 reads CASSQFLSGGEQETQYF. The CDR3 region has the DNA TGTGCCAGCAGCCAATTTCTTAGCGGGGGGGAACAAGAGACCCAGTACTTC.